A single sample is the source of the 25 T cell receptor beta chains below, sequenced in a study of identical twins. Via MiXCR, TCRdb re-called the 5' RACE reads, giving one row per CDR3 protein. This sample has fewer than 900,000 distinct CDR3 sequences, with approximately 18% found just once. This sample also belongs to another study, concerning T cells expressing NK-cell markers.

The sequenced sample was PBMCs. All receptors derive from a woman aged 18-30 years in good health.

The chain employs TRBV9 and TRBJ2-7; D is perhaps TRBD2 (5 bases). Per the germline V gene, CDR1 is SGDLS and CDR2 is YYNGEE. The CDR3 loop spans 16 amino acids. Deletions cut 4 bases from V and 7 bases from J, with 24 bases between. Written as DNA, the CDR3 is TGTGCCAGCAGCCCATCCAAGGGAAGCATTAGGAGGGAGCAGTACTTC. This encodes CASSPSKGSIRREQYF.

This clonotype was seen at least ten times. The chain combines TRBV12-3 or TRBV12-4 with TRBJ1-5; D perhaps matches TRBD1 (5 bases). Trimming took off 4 bases at V and 7 bases at J, with 14 bases between the two ends. The CDR3 totals 14 residues. CDR3 loop: CASSSHRGLQPQHF. The DNA of the CDR3 is TGTGCCAGCAGTTCCCACCGGGGACTGCAGCCCCAGCATTTT.

This clonotype was seen a few times. The gene calls are TRBV5-1 and TRBJ2-1; TRBD1 matches 7 bases. The CDR3 loop spans 15 amino acids. Germline V gives CDR1 SGHRS, CDR2 YFSETQ. V shed 8 bases, J shed 2 bases, and the junction held 10 bases outside the gene matches. CDR3 coding DNA: TGCGCCAGTACAGGGGCGCTGAATCCCTACAATGAGCAGTTCTTC. Amino acids: CASTGALNPYNEQFF.

This clonotype was recorded a few times. The chain joins TRBV12-3 or TRBV12-4 to TRBJ2-2; possibly TRBD2 for D (6 bases). Deletions cut 5 bases from V and 6 bases from J, with 16 bases between. The CDR3 sequence is 15 residues long. CDR3 in DNA: TGTGCCAGCAGTGGAACAGGAGGGTGGGCCGGGGAGCTGTTTTTT. It encodes CASSGTGGWAGELFF.

This clonotype was picked up a small number of times. The chain couples TRBV12-3 or TRBV12-4 to TRBJ2-2; 9 bases line up with TRBD2. The V and J ends lost 7 bases and 1 base, in that order; junction bases with no gene match: 7. The CDR3 sequence is 16 residues long. CDR3: CASTLQTSGNTGELFF. CDR3 DNA: TGTGCCAGCACCCTCCAGACTAGCGGGAACACCGGGGAGCTGTTTTTT.

This chain links TRBV27 with TRBJ2-3, with D possibly TRBD2 on 5 matching bases. This CDR3 has 13 residues. Trimming shortened V by 4 bases and J by 2 bases, and 7 bases separated the two germline ends. Germline loops: CDR1 MNHEY, CDR2 SMNVEV (reference sequence). The CDR3 loop is CASSWTFTDTQYF. Here the CDR3 DNA reads TGTGCCAGCAGTTGGACTTTCACAGATACGCAGTATTTT.

This clonotype was found a few times. The chain has TRBV20-1 and TRBJ2-1; TRBD2 matches at 11 bases. This CDR3 comprises 15 residues. The ends lost 5 bases at V and 3 bases at J; junction bases unmatched: 6. Germline V gene data show CDR1 as DFQATT and CDR2 as SNEGSKA (reference sequence). The CDR3 loop reads CSAGWTSGYYNEQFF. CDR3 in DNA: TGCAGTGCTGGATGGACTAGCGGGTACTACAATGAGCAGTTCTTC.

The chain has TRBV5-1 and TRBJ2-1; 8 nucleotides agree with TRBD1. The CDR3 runs 14 residues. The J segment lost 10 bases and the V segment lost 3 bases, leaving 9 bases of the junction unmatched. Germline CDR1 SGHRS, CDR2 YFSETQ. The CDR3 coding sequence is TGCGCCAGCAGCTCGGGACAGGTCTTTGGGGAGCAGTTCTTC. As protein: CASSSGQVFGEQFF.

This clonotype was observed a handful of times. The V call is TRBV20-1, the J call TRBJ2-4; D gene ambiguous. The CDR3 sequence is 12 residues long. V gave up 7 bases and J gave up 3 bases, with 10 bases separating them. In germline, CDR1 is DFQATT, CDR2 SNEGSKA (reference sequence). The CDR3 loop reads CSVSVLKNIQYF. CDR3 bases: TGCAGTGTCTCGGTTCTCAAAAACATTCAGTACTTC.

This clonotype appeared a few times. V usage is TRBV29-1 and J usage is TRBJ2-1; 7 bases map to TRBD1. The germline CDR1 and CDR2 sequences are SQVTM and ANQGSEA. Trimming cost V 6 bases and J 5 bases; bases outside gene matches: 7. The CDR3 covers 13 residues. CDR3 amino acids: CSVRGQENNEQFF. CDR3 bases: TGCAGCGTCCGCGGACAGGAGAACAATGAGCAGTTCTTC.

The rearrangement links TRBV2 to TRBJ2-5, with D perhaps being TRBD1 or TRBD2 (6 bases each). The germline CDR1 and CDR2 sequences are SNHLY and FYNNEI. Trimming removed 6 bases at V and 4 bases at J, with 15 bases between. The length of the CDR3 is 14 residues. CDR3 sequence (DNA): TGTGCCAGCAGGAAGGATGGGGGGCGAGAGACCCAGTACTTC. It yields the protein CASRKDGGRETQYF.

J is TRBJ2-7 and V is TRBV29-1; D is unclear. V gave up 4 bases and J gave up 3 bases, with 7 bases separating them. Germline loops: CDR1 SQVTM, CDR2 ANQGSEA. The CDR3 loop spans 11 amino acids. CDR3 protein: CSVGTLYEQYF. The CDR3 nucleotides are TGCAGCGTTGGAACTCTCTACGAGCAGTACTTC.

The J gene is TRBJ1-1, the V gene TRBV12-3 or TRBV12-4, with 9 nucleotides matching TRBD1. V was pared by 7 bases and J by 4 bases, with 13 bases of the junction left unmatched. This CDR3 is built from 16 residues. For the CDR3, the DNA is TGTGCCAGCACTAAACGACAGGGGGGATTCGGCACTGAAGCTTTCTTT. Its translation is CASTKRQGGFGTEAFF.

The chain couples TRBV12-3 or TRBV12-4 to TRBJ1-1; TRBD1 is a possible D gene (5 bases). There are 14 residues in the CDR3. Trimming shortened V by 3 bases and J by 7 bases, and 15 bases separated the two germline ends. The CDR3 region has the DNA TGTGCCAGCAGTTTGAGGGGAGGATTAAATGAAGCTTTCTTT. It is translated as CASSLRGGLNEAFF.

This clonotype was observed a few times. CDR3 nucleotides: TGTGCCAGCAGCCATTATTTAGCGGGAGAAGAGACCCAGTACTTC. This codes for CASSHYLAGEETQYF. The gene calls are TRBV4-2 and TRBJ2-5; 9 nucleotides line up with TRBD2. Germline loops: CDR1 LGHNA, CDR2 YNFKEQ. Trimming at V came to 3 bases and at J to 3 bases, leaving 5 bases not matched to a gene. This CDR3 contains 15 residues.

This clonotype has only one observation. The genes are TRBV5-4 and TRBJ2-5; TRBD1 matches 7 bases. The length of the CDR3 is 15 residues. Germline V gene sequence: CDR1 SGHNT, CDR2 YYREEE (reference sequence). The junction had 10 bases not matched to a gene; V was cut back by 4 bases and J by 4 bases. The CDR3 loop is CASSLTGVPPETQYF. CDR3 DNA: TGTGCCAGCAGCCTTACAGGGGTTCCTCCAGAGACCCAGTACTTC.

J is TRBJ2-1 and V is TRBV5-1, with 13 bases lining up with TRBD2. The CDR3 contains 16 residues. Germline trimming cut 4 bases from V and 4 bases from J; bases unmatched to any gene: 5. Germline V gene lookup returns CDR1 SGHRS and CDR2 YFSETQ. As DNA, the CDR3 is TGCGCCAGCAGCACTTGGACTAGCGGGGGATACAATGAGCAGTTCTTC. Its protein product is CASSTWTSGGYNEQFF.

A few counts support this clonotype. The V call is TRBV7-2, the J call TRBJ2-7, with TRBD2 matching 14 bases. V dropped 2 bases and J dropped 7; count of bases not matched to a gene: 4. Germline V gives CDR1 SGHTA, CDR2 FQGNSA. This CDR3 has 15 amino acids. The CDR3 reads CASSLQTSGRGEQYF. DNA of the CDR3: TGTGCCAGCAGCTTACAGACTAGCGGGAGGGGAGAGCAGTACTTC.

This clonotype was seen a handful of times. The genes are TRBV7-2 and TRBJ2-7; D remains ambiguous. V was shortened by 2 bases and J by 7 bases, with 9 bases between the two germline ends. Germline-derived CDR1 and CDR2 are SGHTA and FQGNSA. This CDR3 comprises 12 residues. The CDR3 loop reads CASSLNIGEQYF. CDR3 sequence (DNA): TGTGCCAGCAGCTTAAATATCGGGGAGCAGTACTTC.

The chain couples TRBV6-2 or TRBV6-3 to TRBJ2-2; TRBD1 is a possible D gene (5 bases). Germline CDR1 MNHEY, CDR2 SVGEGT. V shed 7 bases and J shed 4 bases, with 16 bases lying between them. The CDR3 consists of 15 residues. The DNA for the CDR3 is TGTGCCAGCACCTACGCAGGGTTTGGCACCGGGGAGCTGTTTTTT. Protein product: CASTYAGFGTGELFF.

The chain links TRBV5-1 to TRBJ1-6; 7 positions match TRBD1. This CDR3 has 15 residues. V lost 4 bases to trimming and J lost 4 bases; unmatched junction nucleotides: 5. Germline V gene data show CDR1 as SGHRS and CDR2 as YFSETQ. The CDR3 here is CASSPDRQYNSPLHF. The CDR3, as DNA: TGCGCCAGCAGCCCGGACAGGCAATATAATTCACCCCTCCACTTT.

This chain uses TRBV29-1 with TRBJ2-4, with D perhaps TRBD1 (5 bases). Germline CDR1 reads SQVTM; CDR2 reads ANQGSEA. The V end lost 7 bases, the J end lost 8 bases, and 15 bases lay between the germline ends. CDR3 length: 12 amino acids. CDR3 bases: TGCAGCGCATACAGGATCGGAGACATTCAGTACTTC. Translating it yields CSAYRIGDIQYF.

This clonotype was recorded a few times. The gene calls are TRBV7-9 and TRBJ2-1; D remains unclear. V lost 1 base and J 7 bases, leaving 8 bases between the germline ends. Germline V lookup: CDR1 SEHNR, CDR2 FQNEAQ (reference sequence). The CDR3 spans 13 residues. CDR3 region: CASSLGHLNEQFF. The CDR3 DNA reads as TGTGCCAGCAGCTTAGGGCACTTAAATGAGCAGTTCTTC.

This clonotype was recorded many times. The genes are TRBV24-1 and TRBJ2-1; D not certain. V lost 4 bases and J 8 bases, leaving 14 bases between the germline ends. Germline V CDR1 and CDR2: KGHDR, SFDVKD. The CDR3 has 14 residues. CDR3 nucleotides: TGTGCCACCAGTGAAACCGGTAGGAGCGATGAGCAGTTCTTC. Translation: CATSETGRSDEQFF.

This clonotype was seen a few times. The genes are TRBV10-3 and TRBJ2-3; D is ambiguous. Germline V CDR1 and CDR2: ENHRY, SYGVKD. The CDR3 spans 15 residues. Trimming shortened V by 5 bases and J by 2 bases, and 14 bases separated the two germline ends. The CDR3 DNA reads TGTGCCATCAGTAATGACAAGGTCGACACAGATACGCAGTATTTT. It yields the protein CAISNDKVDTDTQYF.